This entry lists 9 T cell receptor beta chains sequenced from one sample in a study of OX40 agonist ivuxolimab in advanced cancers. TCRdb's copy holds only in-frame clones and misses some; the assay was immunoSEQ multiplex PCR. The repertoire has more than 45,000 clones, around 83% of them found once; the top ten carry roughly 4.8%. Sequencing used CD4+ or CD8+ T cells sorted from blood, obtained in a trial of the OX40 agonist ivuxolimab. Source of these receptors: an adult with an advanced solid tumor such as melanoma, head and neck, liver or kidney cancer.

The chain couples TRBV5-1 to TRBJ2-1; D possibly corresponds to TRBD1 (5 bases). This CDR3 is 14 amino acids long. With 7 bases removed from V and 4 bases from J, the gap between germline ends came to 15 bases. Germline values: CDR1 SGHRS, CDR2 YFSETQ. The CDR3 nucleotides read TGCGCCAGCTACAAGGGGCTCGAGTACAATGAGCAGTTCTTC. Amino acids: CASYKGLEYNEQFF.

V usage is TRBV28 and J usage is TRBJ2-7; TRBD1 aligns across 9 bases. Per germline, CDR1 MDHEN and CDR2 SYDVKM. The CDR3 has 14 amino acids. Trimming cost V 4 bases and J 3 bases; bases outside gene matches: 4. CDR3 DNA: TGTGCCAGCAGTTGGCCGGGACAGGGCTACGAGCAGTACTTC. Residues: CASSWPGQGYEQYF.

V and J are TRBV19 and TRBJ1-1; D gene ambiguous. V lost 4 bases, J lost 1 base, and 13 bases lay in between. This CDR3 contains 15 residues. From germline, CDR1 is LNHDA and CDR2 SQIVND (reference sequence). The CDR3 region is CASSRGYQRNTEAFF. CDR3 nucleotides: TGTGCCAGTAGTAGAGGTTATCAAAGGAACACTGAAGCTTTCTTT.

The V gene is TRBV2, the J gene TRBJ2-4; TRBD1 agrees at 8 bases. J was trimmed by 0 bases and V by 3 bases; bases with no gene match: 19. This CDR3 region has 21 residues. Germline V CDR1 and CDR2: SNHLY, FYNNEI. The CDR3 sequence is CASSDGEAGGQNILAKNIQYF. As DNA, the CDR3 is TGTGCCAGCAGTGATGGGGAGGCAGGGGGCCAAAACATACTAGCCAAAAACATTCAGTACTTC.

The J gene is TRBJ2-3, the V gene TRBV28, with D possibly being TRBD1 or TRBD2 (7 bases each). CDR3 length: 15 amino acids. CDR1 is MDHEN and CDR2 is SYDVKM in the germline V gene. The ends were cut back, 3 bases at V and 4 bases at J, with 14 bases in the middle. In DNA, the CDR3 is TGTGCCAGCAGTTTCGCCAGGGGGGGGCCAGATACGCAGTATTTT. It translates to CASSFARGGPDTQYF.

This sequence joins TRBV11-3 and TRBJ1-4, with D unresolved. V was clipped by 2 bases and J by 7 bases, with 5 bases between them. CDR3 size: 12 residues. Germline assignment: CDR1 SGHNT and CDR2 YENEEA. The CDR3 nucleotides read TGTGCCAGCAGCTTATCGGGTGAAAAACTGTTTTTT. Encoded protein: CASSLSGEKLFF.

This chain joins TRBV7-6 and TRBJ2-7; 11 nucleotides align to TRBD1. Trimming removed 4 bases from V and 3 bases from J; junction bases left unmatched: 2. This CDR3 has 14 amino acids. Germline assignment: CDR1 SGHVS and CDR2 FNYEAQ. The CDR3, as DNA: TGTGCCAGCAGCTCCGGGACAGGGGGCTACGAGCAGTACTTC. It specifies CASSSGTGGYEQYF.

This clone has just one count. The chain uses TRBV13 and TRBJ2-1; 9 bases line up with TRBD2. CDR3 size: 18 residues. In germline, CDR1 is PRHDT, CDR2 FYEKMQ (reference sequence). J gave up 0 bases and V 0 bases, and 6 bases lay outside the gene matches. The CDR3 bases are TGTGCCAGCAGCTTAGGGCTAGCGGGACTGAGCTCCTACAATGAGCAGTTCTTC. Protein sequence: CASSLGLAGLSSYNEQFF. Looking up the rest from reference TRBV13 and TRBJ2-1 gives the full variable domain: AAGVIQSPRHLIKEKRETATLKCYPIPRHDTVYWYQQGPGQDPQFLISFYEKMQSDKGSIPDRFSAQQFSDYHSELNMSSLELGDSALYFCASSLGLAGLSSYNEQFFGPGTRLTVL.

This sequence joins TRBV4-2 and TRBJ2-1; TRBD2 aligns across 12 bases. Germline V gives CDR1 LGHNA, CDR2 YNFKEQ. J gave up 7 bases and V 4 bases, and 5 bases lay outside the gene matches. This CDR3 has 15 residues. The CDR3 bases are TGTGCCAGCAGCCTACTAGCGGGAGGAAATAATGAGCAGTTCTTC. Translation gives CASSLLAGGNNEQFF.